This T cell receptor (beta chain) was captured by sequencing in a study of identical twins. Broader study findings: Models predicted too little out-of-frame TCR alpha sharing in monozygotic twins.

Germline V CDR1 and CDR2: LGHDT, YNNKEL (reference sequence). Trimming pared 0 bases from V and 9 bases from J, leaving 12 bases between. The CDR3 has 15 residues. TCRdb re-called the 5' RACE reads with MiXCR, one entry per CDR3 protein. The table lists approximately 1.8 million distinct CDR3 sequences, 25% to 35% of them singletons. This clonotype has more than one count but fewer than ten. Its specificity is not known. The J gene is TRBJ1-6, the V gene TRBV3-1; D uncertain. The specimen sequenced was cord blood. The sequence was obtained from a newborn girl in good health. The DNA for the CDR3 is TGTGCCAGCAGCCAAGATTTGGGTATGGGTTCACCCCTCCACTTT. Its protein is CASSQDLGMGSPLHF. The whole variable domain, remainder taken from reference TRBV3-1 and TRBJ1-6, is DTAVSQTPKYLVTQMGNDKSIKCEQNLGHDTMYWYKQDSKKFLKIMFSYNNKELIINETVPNRFSPKSPDKAHLNLHINSLELGDSAVYFCASSQDLGMGSPLHFGNGTRLTVT.